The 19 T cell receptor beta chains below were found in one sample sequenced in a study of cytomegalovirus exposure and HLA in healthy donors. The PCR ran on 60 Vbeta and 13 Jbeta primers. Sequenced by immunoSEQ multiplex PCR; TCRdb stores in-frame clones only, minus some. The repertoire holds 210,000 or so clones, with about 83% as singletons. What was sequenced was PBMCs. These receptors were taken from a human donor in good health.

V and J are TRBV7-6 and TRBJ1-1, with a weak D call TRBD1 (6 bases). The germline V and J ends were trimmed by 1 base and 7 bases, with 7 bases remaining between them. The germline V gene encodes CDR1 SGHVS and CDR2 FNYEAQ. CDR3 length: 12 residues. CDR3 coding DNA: TGTGCCAGCAGCTTAGAACAGGGTGAAGCTTTCTTT. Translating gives CASSLEQGEAFF.

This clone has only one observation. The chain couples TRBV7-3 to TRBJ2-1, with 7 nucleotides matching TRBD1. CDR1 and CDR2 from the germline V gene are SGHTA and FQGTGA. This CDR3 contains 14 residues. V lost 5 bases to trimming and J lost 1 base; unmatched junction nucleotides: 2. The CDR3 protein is CASSLTGSYNEQFF. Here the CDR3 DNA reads TGTGCCAGCAGCCTGACAGGGTCCTACAATGAGCAGTTCTTC.

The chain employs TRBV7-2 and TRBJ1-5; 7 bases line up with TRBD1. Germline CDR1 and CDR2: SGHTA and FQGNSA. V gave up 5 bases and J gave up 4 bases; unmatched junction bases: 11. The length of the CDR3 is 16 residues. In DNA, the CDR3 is TGTGCCAGCAGCCTAGAGACAGGGAATTTGAATCAGCCCCAGCATTTT. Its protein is CASSLETGNLNQPQHF. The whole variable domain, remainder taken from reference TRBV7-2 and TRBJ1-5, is GAGVSQSPSNKVTEKGKDVELRCDPISGHTALYWYRQSLGQGLEFLIYFQGNSAPDKSGLPSDRFSAERTGGSVSTLTIQRTQQEDSAVYLCASSLETGNLNQPQHFGDGTRLSIL.

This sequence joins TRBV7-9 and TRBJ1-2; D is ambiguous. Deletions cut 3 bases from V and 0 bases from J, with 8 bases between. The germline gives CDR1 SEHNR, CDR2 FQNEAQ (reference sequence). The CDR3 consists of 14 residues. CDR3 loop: CASSFTDTNYGYTF. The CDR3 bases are TGTGCCAGCAGCTTTACAGACACTAACTATGGCTACACCTTC.

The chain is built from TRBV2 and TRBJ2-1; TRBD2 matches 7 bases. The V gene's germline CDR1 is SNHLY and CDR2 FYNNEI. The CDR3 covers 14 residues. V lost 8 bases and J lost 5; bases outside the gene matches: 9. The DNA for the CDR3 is TGTGCCAGCGGGAGGGACGGAAGAAACAATGAGCAGTTCTTC. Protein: CASGRDGRNNEQFF. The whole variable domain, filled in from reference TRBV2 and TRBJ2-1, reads EPEVTQTPSHQVTQMGQEVILRCVPISNHLYFYWYRQILGQKVEFLVSFYNNEISEKSEIFDDQFSVERPDGSNFTLKIRSTKLEDSAMYFCASGRDGRNNEQFFGPGTRLTVL.

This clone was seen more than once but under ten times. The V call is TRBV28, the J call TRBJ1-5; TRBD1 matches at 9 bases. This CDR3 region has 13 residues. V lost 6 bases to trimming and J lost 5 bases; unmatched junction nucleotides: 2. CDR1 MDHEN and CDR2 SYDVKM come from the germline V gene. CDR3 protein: CASSRDRDQPQHF. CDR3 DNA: TGTGCCAGCAGCCGGGACAGGGATCAGCCCCAGCATTTT. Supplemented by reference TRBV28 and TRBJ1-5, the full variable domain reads DVKVTQSSRYLVKRTGEKVFLECVQDMDHENMFWYRQDPGLGLRLIYFSYDVKMKEKGDIPEGYSVSREKKERFSLILESASTNQTSMYLCASSRDRDQPQHFGDGTRLSIL.

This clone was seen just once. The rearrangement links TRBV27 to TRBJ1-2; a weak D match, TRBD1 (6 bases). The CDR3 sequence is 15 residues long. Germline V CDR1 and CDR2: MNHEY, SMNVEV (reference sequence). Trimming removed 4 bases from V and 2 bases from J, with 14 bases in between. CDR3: CASSSGDGLNYGYTF. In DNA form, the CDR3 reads TGTGCCAGCAGTTCAGGGGACGGCCTAAACTATGGCTACACCTTC.

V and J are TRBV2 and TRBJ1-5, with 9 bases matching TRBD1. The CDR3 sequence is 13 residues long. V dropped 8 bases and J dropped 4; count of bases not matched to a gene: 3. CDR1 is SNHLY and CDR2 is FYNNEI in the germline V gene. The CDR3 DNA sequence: TGTGCCAGCGGGGGGACAGGGAATCAGCCCCAGCATTTT. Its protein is CASGGTGNQPQHF. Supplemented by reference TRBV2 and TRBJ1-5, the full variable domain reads EPEVTQTPSHQVTQMGQEVILRCVPISNHLYFYWYRQILGQKVEFLVSFYNNEISEKSEIFDDQFSVERPDGSNFTLKIRSTKLEDSAMYFCASGGTGNQPQHFGDGTRLSIL.

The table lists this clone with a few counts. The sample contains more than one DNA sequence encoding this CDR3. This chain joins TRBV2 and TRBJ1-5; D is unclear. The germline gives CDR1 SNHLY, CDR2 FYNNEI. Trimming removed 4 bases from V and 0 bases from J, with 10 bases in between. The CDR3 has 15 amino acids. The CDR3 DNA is TGTGCCAGCAGTGGGCCAGGATATAGCAATCAGCCCCAGCATTTT. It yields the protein CASSGPGYSNQPQHF.

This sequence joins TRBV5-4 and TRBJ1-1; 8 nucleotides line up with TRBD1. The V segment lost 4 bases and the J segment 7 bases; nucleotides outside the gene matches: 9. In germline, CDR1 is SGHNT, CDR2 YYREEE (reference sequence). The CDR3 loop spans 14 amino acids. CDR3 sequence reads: CASSPETGVVEAFF. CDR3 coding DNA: TGTGCCAGCAGCCCGGAGACAGGGGTGGTTGAAGCTTTCTTT.

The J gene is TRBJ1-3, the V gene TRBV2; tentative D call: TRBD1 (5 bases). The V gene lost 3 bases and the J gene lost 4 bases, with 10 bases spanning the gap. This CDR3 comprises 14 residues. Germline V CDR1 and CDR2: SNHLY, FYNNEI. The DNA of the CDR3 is TGTGCCAGCAGTGATGTAGGGGCGGGAAACACCATATATTTT. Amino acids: CASSDVGAGNTIYF. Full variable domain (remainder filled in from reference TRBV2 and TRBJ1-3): EPEVTQTPSHQVTQMGQEVILRCVPISNHLYFYWYRQILGQKVEFLVSFYNNEISEKSEIFDDQFSVERPDGSNFTLKIRSTKLEDSAMYFCASSDVGAGNTIYFGEGSWLTVV.

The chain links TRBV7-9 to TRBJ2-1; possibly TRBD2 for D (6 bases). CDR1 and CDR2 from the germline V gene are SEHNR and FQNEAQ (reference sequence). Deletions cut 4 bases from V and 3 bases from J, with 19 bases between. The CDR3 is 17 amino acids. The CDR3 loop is CASSSRPVRRGYNEQFF. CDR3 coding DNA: TGTGCCAGCAGCTCCAGACCGGTGCGGCGGGGCTACAATGAGCAGTTCTTC.

The CDR3 DNA sequence: TGTGCCAGCGCCAACCAGGGGTTTGCTAGAGAGACCCAGTACTTC. Translated, it gives CASANQGFARETQYF. V gene TRBV2 combines with J gene TRBJ2-5, with D perhaps TRBD1 (6 bases). V was pared by 8 bases and J by 4 bases, with 20 bases between. Germline V gene data show CDR1 as SNHLY and CDR2 as FYNNEI. This CDR3 contains 15 residues.

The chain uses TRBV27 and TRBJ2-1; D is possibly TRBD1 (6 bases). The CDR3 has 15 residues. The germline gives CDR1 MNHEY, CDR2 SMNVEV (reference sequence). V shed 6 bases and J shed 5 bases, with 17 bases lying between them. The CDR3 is CASRAGDRSDNEQFF. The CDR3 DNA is TGTGCCAGCAGGGCAGGAGACAGGTCCGACAATGAGCAGTTCTTC.

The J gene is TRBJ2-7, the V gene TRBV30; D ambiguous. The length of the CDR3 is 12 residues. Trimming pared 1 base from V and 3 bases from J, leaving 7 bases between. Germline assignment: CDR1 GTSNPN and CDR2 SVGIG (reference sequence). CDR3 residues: CAWSARFYEQYF. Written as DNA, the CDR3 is TGTGCCTGGAGTGCCCGGTTCTACGAGCAGTACTTC.

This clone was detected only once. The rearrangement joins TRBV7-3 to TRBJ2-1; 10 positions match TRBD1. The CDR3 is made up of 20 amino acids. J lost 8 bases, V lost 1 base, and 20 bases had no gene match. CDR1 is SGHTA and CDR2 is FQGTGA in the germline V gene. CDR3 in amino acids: CASSLNAGQGLISTRDEQFF. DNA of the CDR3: TGTGCCAGCAGCTTAAACGCGGGACAGGGGCTTATTTCGACAAGGGATGAGCAGTTCTTC. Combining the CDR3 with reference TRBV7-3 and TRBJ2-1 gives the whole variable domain GAGVSQTPSNKVTEKGKYVELRCDPISGHTALYWYRQSLGQGPEFLIYFQGTGAADDSGLPNDRFFAVRPEGSVSTLKIQRTERGDSAVYLCASSLNAGQGLISTRDEQFFGPGTRLTVL.

The CDR3 DNA reads as TGTGCCAGCAGTAGACGAGGGGGTGAAGCTTTCTTT. Translated, it gives CASSRRGGEAFF. The chain carries TRBV28 and TRBJ1-1; tentatively, D is TRBD1 (6 bases). The V and J ends lost 5 bases and 7 bases respectively, with 11 bases between them. Germline V gives CDR1 MDHEN, CDR2 SYDVKM. This CDR3 is built from 12 residues.

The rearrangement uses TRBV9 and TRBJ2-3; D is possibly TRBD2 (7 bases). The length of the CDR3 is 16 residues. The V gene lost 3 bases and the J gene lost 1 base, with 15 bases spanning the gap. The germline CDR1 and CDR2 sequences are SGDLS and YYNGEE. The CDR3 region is CASSARGGVGTDTQYF. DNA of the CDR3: TGTGCCAGCAGCGCCCGAGGGGGGGTCGGCACAGATACGCAGTATTTT.

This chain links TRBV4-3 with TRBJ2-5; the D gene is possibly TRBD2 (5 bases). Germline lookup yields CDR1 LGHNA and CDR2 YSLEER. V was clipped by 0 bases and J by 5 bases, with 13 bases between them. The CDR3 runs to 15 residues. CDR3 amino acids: CASSQDAASRETQYF. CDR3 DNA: TGCGCCAGCAGCCAAGATGCGGCTAGCAGGGAGACCCAGTACTTC.